This T cell receptor beta chain was identified in a study of cytotoxic CD8 clonotypes in ibrutinib-treated CLL. Study-wide results and limits: Ibrutinib response saw clonality rise, and progression saw it return toward baseline. Public clonotypes occurred uncommonly; on treatment, they contracted or remained stable.

As for this clone: Antigen specificity is unknown.

The assay was immunoSEQ multiplex PCR, and TCRdb's table has in-frame clones only and misses some. The table has under 200,000 clones, about 80% seen once. V was trimmed by 4 bases and J by 0 bases, leaving 13 bases between them. The CDR3 is made up of 15 amino acids. Germline values: CDR1 SGHDN, CDR2 FVKESK. This clonotype originated in a human donor with chronic lymphocytic leukemia. The chain links TRBV14 to TRBJ2-7; maybe TRBD1 (7 bases). The material sequenced was PBMCs, taken after 24 months of ibrutinib treatment. This chain's CDR3 is CASSRRDSSSYEQYF. The CDR3 DNA is TGTGCCAGCAGCCGGAGGGACAGCAGCTCCTACGAGCAGTACTTC.